This is a list of T cell receptor beta chains from one sample in a study of T cell responses to AZD1222 COVID-19 vaccine. The protocol was immunoSEQ multiplex PCR, while the TCRdb copy is restricted to in-frame clones and leaves out a portion. Here the sample spans 90,000 to 120,000 clones, around 87% being singletons. Sequenced material: peripheral blood, taken on day 0 of AZD1222 vaccination. These receptors all stem from an adult in good health. Each CDR3 is given with its conserved first and last residue. D genes are given only for firm matches. A row's size may be missing; if present it is once, few, many or a size class.

>TRBD1|TRBJ1-5|TRBV15|once
CATSKPGQANNQPQHF
TGTGCCACCAGCAAACCGGGACAGGCGAACAATCAGCCCCAGCATTTT
>TRBD2|TRBJ2-1|TRBV5-1|.
CASSRPSSLTSGRTYEQFF
TGCGCCAGCAGCCGACCCTCCTCCCTGACTAGCGGGAGGACGTATGAGCAGTTCTTC
>TRBD2|TRBJ2-1|TRBV7-6|.
CASSFGTAGVHEQFF
TGTGCCAGCAGCTTCGGTACAGCGGGAGTCCATGAGCAGTTCTTC
>.|TRBJ2-7|TRBV5-6|.
CASSPYNRRDRAYEQYF
TGTGCCAGCAGCCCATACAATCGACGGGATCGGGCCTACGAGCAGTACTTC
>.|TRBJ2-7|TRBV28|.
CASSLRRADQYF
TGTGCCAGCAGTTTACGCCGGGCAGACCAGTACTTC
>TRBD1|TRBJ1-6|TRBV6-6|.
CASSRDSDNSPLHF
TGTGCCAGCAGTCGGGACAGTGATAATTCACCCCTCCACTTT
>TRBD1|TRBJ1-3|TRBV15|.
CATSSGQGGNTIYF
TGTGCCACCAGCAGTGGACAGGGGGGAAACACCATATATTTT
>.|TRBJ1-1|TRBV9|.
CASSGPDGGYTEAFF
TGTGCCAGCAGCGGACCGGACGGGGGTTACACTGAAGCTTTCTTT
>.|TRBJ2-3|TRBV7-3|once
CASSLTAASRGTDTQYF
TGTGCCAGCAGCTTAACGGCGGCGTCGCGGGGCACAGATACGCAGTATTTT
>.|TRBJ1-1|TRBV5-6|once
CASSLPRTVAFF
TGTGCCAGCAGCTTGCCCCGGACAGTAGCTTTCTTT
>TRBD1|TRBJ2-7|TRBV30|.
CAWNPGGEQYF
TGTGCCTGGAATCCAGGGGGCGAGCAGTACTTC
>.|TRBJ2-1|TRBV24-1|few
CATSDGGQVNEQFF
TGTGCCACCAGTGACGGGGGGCAGGTCAATGAGCAGTTCTTC
>TRBD2|TRBJ2-3|TRBV7-3|.
CASSSGGAADTQYF
TGTGCCAGCAGCTCCGGGGGGGCGGCAGATACGCAGTATTTT